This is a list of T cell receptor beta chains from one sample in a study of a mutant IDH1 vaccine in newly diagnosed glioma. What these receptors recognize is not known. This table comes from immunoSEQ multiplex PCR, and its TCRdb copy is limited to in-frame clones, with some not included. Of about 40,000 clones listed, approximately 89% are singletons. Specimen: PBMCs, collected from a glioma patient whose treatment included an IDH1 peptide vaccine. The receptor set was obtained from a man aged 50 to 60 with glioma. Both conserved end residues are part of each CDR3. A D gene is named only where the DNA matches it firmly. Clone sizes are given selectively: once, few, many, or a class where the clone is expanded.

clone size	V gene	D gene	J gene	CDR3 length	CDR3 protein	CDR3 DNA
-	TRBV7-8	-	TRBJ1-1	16	CASSLDPAGLGTEAFF	TGTGCCAGCAGCTTAGACCCGGCGGGATTGGGCACTGAAGCTTTCTTT
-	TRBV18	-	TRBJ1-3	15	CASSPPGSPGNTIYF	TGTGCCAGCTCACCACCCGGCAGTCCCGGAAACACCATATATTTT
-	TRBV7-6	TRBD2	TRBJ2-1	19	CASSSVVAGGPSSYNEQFF	TGTGCCAGCAGCTCGGTGGTAGCGGGAGGGCCGAGCTCCTACAATGAGCAGTTCTTC
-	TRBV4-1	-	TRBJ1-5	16	CASSRDAGRSNQPQHF	TGCGCCAGCAGCCGAGACGCGGGGCGTAGCAATCAGCCCCAGCATTTT
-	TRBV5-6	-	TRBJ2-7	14	CASSLQGPSYEQYF	TGTGCCAGCAGCTTGCAGGGGCCCTCCTACGAGCAGTACTTC
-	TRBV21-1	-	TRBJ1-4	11	CASSKGLGTFF	TGTGCCAGCAGCAAAGGCCTCGGGACGTTTTTT
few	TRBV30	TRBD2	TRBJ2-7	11	CAWGQLAGQYF	TGTGCCTGGGGGCAACTAGCGGGGCAGTACTTC
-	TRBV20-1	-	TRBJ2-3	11	CALARTDTQYF	TGTGCCCTAGCGCGCACAGATACGCAGTATTTT
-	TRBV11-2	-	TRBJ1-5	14	CASSLEGNNQPQHF	TGTGCCAGCAGCTTAGAAGGGAACAATCAGCCCCAGCATTTT
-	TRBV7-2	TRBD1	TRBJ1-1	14	CASSRGQGHTEAFF	TGTGCCAGCAGCCGCGGACAGGGCCACACTGAAGCTTTCTTT
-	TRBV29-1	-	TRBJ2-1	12	CSVQVRGNEQFF	TGCAGCGTTCAGGTCAGGGGAAATGAGCAGTTCTTC
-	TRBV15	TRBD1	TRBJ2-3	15	CATSRETGATDTQYF	TGTGCCACCAGCAGAGAAACAGGGGCGACAGATACGCAGTATTTT
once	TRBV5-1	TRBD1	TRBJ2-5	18	CASSDGTGIVRGQETQYF	TGCGCCAGCAGCGACGGGACAGGCATAGTAAGAGGGCAAGAGACCCAGTACTTC
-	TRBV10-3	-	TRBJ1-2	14	CAISEGRAQGSYTF	TGTGCCATCAGTGAGGGTCGCGCCCAAGGAAGCTACACCTTC
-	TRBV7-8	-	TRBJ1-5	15	CASSRGGGSPQPQHF	TGTGCCAGCAGCCGGGGGGGAGGCTCGCCCCAGCCCCAGCATTTT
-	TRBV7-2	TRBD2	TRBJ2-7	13	CASRSGGAGEQYF	TGTGCCAGCCGGAGCGGGGGGGCCGGGGAGCAGTACTTC
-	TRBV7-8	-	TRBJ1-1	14	CASSFNHRNTEAFF	TGTGCCAGCAGCTTTAATCACAGGAACACTGAAGCTTTCTTT
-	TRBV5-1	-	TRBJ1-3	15	CASSLSGTSGNTIYF	TGCGCCAGCAGCTTGTCGGGGACCTCTGGAAACACCATATATTTT
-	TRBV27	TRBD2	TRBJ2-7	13	CASSQRDPYEQYF	TGTGCCAGCTCCCAGCGGGACCCATACGAGCAGTACTTC
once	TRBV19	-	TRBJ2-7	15	CASSITPGATYEQYF	TGTGCCAGTAGTATCACACCAGGGGCGACATACGAGCAGTACTTC
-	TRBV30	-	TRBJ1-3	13	CAWTLGSGNTIYF	TGTGCCTGGACCCTGGGCTCTGGAAACACCATATATTTT
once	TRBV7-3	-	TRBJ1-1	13	CASSLYYRTEAFF	TGTGCCAGCAGCTTATATTACCGCACTGAAGCTTTCTTT
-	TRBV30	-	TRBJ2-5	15	CAWGGAWGARETQYF	TGTGCCTGGGGCGGGGCGTGGGGGGCGCGAGAGACCCAGTACTTC
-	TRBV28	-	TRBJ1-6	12	CASSSLNSPLHF	TGTGCCAGCAGTTCTCTTAATTCACCCCTCCACTTT
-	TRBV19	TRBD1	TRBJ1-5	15	CASRSGTGPNQPQHF	TGTGCCAGTCGCAGCGGGACAGGCCCCAATCAGCCCCAGCATTTT
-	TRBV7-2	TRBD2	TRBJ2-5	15	CASSYLAGGRETQYF	TGTGCCAGCAGCTATCTAGCGGGGGGGCGGGAGACCCAGTACTTC
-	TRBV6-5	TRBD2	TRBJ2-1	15	CASSYSLLAGYEQFF	TGTGCCAGCAGTTATTCGCTGCTAGCGGGATATGAGCAGTTCTTC
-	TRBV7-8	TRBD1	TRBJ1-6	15	CASRAGDRGSSPLHF	TGTGCCAGCAGAGCCGGGGACAGGGGAAGTTCACCCCTCCACTTT
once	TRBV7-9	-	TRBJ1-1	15	CASSLLGRATGRAFF	TGTGCCAGCAGCTTATTGGGCAGGGCTACGGGAAGGGCTTTCTTT
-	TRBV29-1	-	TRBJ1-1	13	CSVEVGSTTEAFF	TGCAGCGTTGAAGTCGGGTCGACCACTGAAGCTTTCTTT
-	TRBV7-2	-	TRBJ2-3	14	CASTSARGTDTQYF	TGTGCCAGCACCTCCGCCAGAGGCACAGATACGCAGTATTTT
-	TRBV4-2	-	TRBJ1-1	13	CASSQDSRTEAFF	TGTGCCAGCAGCCAAGATTCACGCACTGAAGCTTTCTTT
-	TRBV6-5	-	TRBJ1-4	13	CASSYSRSEKLFF	TGTGCCAGCAGTTACTCGCGTAGTGAAAAACTGTTTTTT
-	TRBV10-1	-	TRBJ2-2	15	CASSEWEANTGELFF	TGCGCCAGCAGTGAGTGGGAAGCTAACACCGGGGAGCTGTTTTTT
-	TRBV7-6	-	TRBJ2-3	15	CASSLGDREADTQYF	TGTGCCAGCAGCTTAGGTGACAGGGAGGCAGATACGCAGTATTTT
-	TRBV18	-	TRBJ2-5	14	CASSPQGTQETQYF	TGTGCCAGCTCACCACAGGGAACCCAAGAGACCCAGTACTTC
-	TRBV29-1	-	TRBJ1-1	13	CSVSLERNTEAFF	TGCAGCGTTTCGCTTGAACGGAACACTGAAGCTTTCTTT
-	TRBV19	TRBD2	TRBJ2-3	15	CASSSGGGYSDTQYF	TGTGCCAGTAGTTCCGGGGGGGGCTACTCAGATACGCAGTATTTT
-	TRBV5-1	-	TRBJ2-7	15	CASSLDGLTAYEQYF	TGCGCCAGCAGCTTAGACGGCCTGACTGCTTACGAGCAGTACTTC
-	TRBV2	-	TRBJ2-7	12	CASSELAGRQYF	TGTGCCAGCAGTGAACTGGCTGGTCGGCAGTACTTC
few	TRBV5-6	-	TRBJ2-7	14	CASSPQLGTYEQYF	TGTGCCAGCAGCCCCCAACTAGGCACCTACGAGCAGTACTTC
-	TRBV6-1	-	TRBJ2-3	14	CASSLAGGTDTQYF	TGTGCCAGCAGCTTGGCAGGGGGCACAGATACGCAGTATTTT
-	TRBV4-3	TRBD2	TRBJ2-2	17	CASSQDPPGGSTGELFF	TGCGCCAGCAGCCAAGATCCGCCGGGGGGGAGCACCGGGGAGCTGTTTTTT
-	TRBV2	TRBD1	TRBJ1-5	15	CASLGQGVGNQPQHF	TGTGCCAGCCTGGGACAGGGGGTCGGCAATCAGCCCCAGCATTTT
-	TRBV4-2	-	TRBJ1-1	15	CASSHSGEANTEAFF	TGTGCCAGCAGCCACTCGGGGGAGGCGAACACTGAAGCTTTCTTT
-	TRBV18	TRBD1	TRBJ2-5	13	CASSRGQGETQYF	TGTGCCAGCTCACGGGGACAGGGGGAGACCCAGTACTTC
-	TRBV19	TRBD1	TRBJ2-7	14	CASSVGQDPSKQYF	TGTGCCAGTAGTGTGGGACAGGATCCATCTAAGCAGTACTTC
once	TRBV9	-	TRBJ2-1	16	CASSAPRGATYNEQFF	TGTGCCAGCAGCGCCCCCCGGGGGGCGACCTACAATGAGCAGTTCTTC
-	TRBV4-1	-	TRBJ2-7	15	CASSQGAHAPYEQYF	TGCGCCAGCAGCCAAGGGGCCCACGCGCCCTACGAGCAGTACTTC
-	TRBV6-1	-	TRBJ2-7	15	CASRPAGGSSYEQYF	TGTGCCAGCAGACCCGCGGGTGGAAGCTCCTACGAGCAGTACTTC
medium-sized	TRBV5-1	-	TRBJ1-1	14	CASSHGGRRPEAFF	TGCGCCAGCAGCCACGGGGGTCGTCGGCCTGAAGCTTTCTTT
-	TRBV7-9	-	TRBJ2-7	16	CASSLGLRGVIYEQYF	TGTGCCAGCAGCTTAGGGCTCCGGGGAGTGATCTACGAGCAGTACTTC
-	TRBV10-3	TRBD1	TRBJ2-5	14	CAISESTGLGTQYF	TGTGCCATCAGTGAGTCGACAGGGCTTGGGACCCAGTACTTC
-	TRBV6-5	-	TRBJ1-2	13	CASSGTAYYGYTF	TGTGCCAGCAGTGGGACGGCGTACTATGGCTACACCTTC
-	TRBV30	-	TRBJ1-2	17	CAWRGHGGGDTYYGYTF	TGTGCCTGGAGGGGGCATGGAGGGGGGGATACGTACTATGGCTACACCTTC
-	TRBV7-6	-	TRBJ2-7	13	CASSLGVSYEQYF	TGTGCCAGCAGCTTAGGGGTCTCCTACGAGCAGTACTTC
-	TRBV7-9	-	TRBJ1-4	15	CASSLEGAGSEKLFF	TGTGCCAGCAGCTTAGAGGGCGCGGGTAGTGAAAAACTGTTTTTT